This record looks at one T cell receptor (beta chain) sequence and its context. Its antigen is not known. V was shortened by 1 base and J by 8 bases, with 9 bases between the two germline ends. From germline, CDR1 is LGHNA and CDR2 YNFKEQ. The CDR3 has 13 residues. 13 Jbeta primers and 60 Vbeta primers were used for the PCR. Libraries were prepared by immunoSEQ multiplex PCR; TCRdb keeps only in-frame clonotypes and omits some of them. Here the sample spans 90,000 to 150,000 clones, over 65% being singletons. These data are taken from a study of cytomegalovirus exposure and HLA in healthy donors. Whole-study results and caveats: Later analysis identified about 17,000 TCR beta sequences associated with HLA alleles, using a false discovery rate threshold of 0.05. TCR beta V- and J-gene trimming, according to a later analysis, was linked to a missense DCLRE1C variant. A reported reduction in N-insertions relative to the approximately 600-donor mean was seen in an Asian-associated ancestry cluster in a later analysis. The study flagged around 150 TCR beta chains as cytomegalovirus-associated.

Input material: PBMCs. This clonotype was sampled from a female donor in good health and CMV-seronegative. V usage is TRBV4-2 and J usage is TRBJ2-1, with a weak D call TRBD1 (5 bases). The DNA of the CDR3 is TGTGCCAGCAGCCAAGGGGGCGTCGATGAGCAGTTCTTC. Its protein is CASSQGGVDEQFF.